This T cell receptor (beta chain) was captured by sequencing in a study of early T cells in non-severe SARS-CoV-2 infection. V shed 4 bases, J shed 6 bases, and the junction held 9 bases outside the gene matches. Germline values: CDR1 SGHTA, CDR2 FQGNSA. CDR3 length equals 15 residues. Researchers attached unique molecular identifiers to individual cDNA molecules. MiXCR, run by TCRdb on the 5' RACE reads, gives a single entry per CDR3 protein. The sample contains tens of thousands of distinct CDR3 sequences, 5% of which appear only once. There are many counts of this clonotype. V and J are TRBV7-2 and TRBJ2-1; 7 positions match TRBD1. The sample here was whole blood, taken at baseline. The receptor was derived from an adult who was a healthcare worker with PCR-confirmed SARS-CoV-2 infection or an uninfected control (not recorded which). This CDR3 is CASSSFYRDSNEQFF. Written as DNA, the CDR3 is TGTGCCAGCAGCTCATTCTACCGGGACAGCAATGAGCAGTTCTTC. Full variable domain (outside the CDR3, taken from reference TRBV7-2 and TRBJ2-1): GAGVSQSPSNKVTEKGKDVELRCDPISGHTALYWYRQSLGQGLEFLIYFQGNSAPDKSGLPSDRFSAERTGGSVSTLTIQRTQQEDSAVYLCASSSFYRDSNEQFFGPGTRLTVL.